Following are 9 T cell receptor beta chains from one sample sequenced in a study of shared T cell receptors in the human thymus. Sequenced by immunoSEQ multiplex PCR; TCRdb stores in-frame clones only, minus some. The sample yields some 700,000 clones, roughly 88% seen once. These data also formed part of another study, on human thymus T cells.

Sequences were obtained from thymocytes. The receptors here all came from a boy less than two years old with a congenital heart defect.

The rearrangement joins TRBV19 to TRBJ2-7; a possible D gene is TRBD2 (6 bases). Trimming removed 7 bases at V and 3 bases at J, with 16 bases between. CDR1 and CDR2 (germline): LNHDA, SQIVND (reference sequence). The CDR3 covers 14 residues. The DNA of the CDR3 is TGTGCCAGTATTGAGGGCGGGGTAAGCTACGAGCAGTACTTC. Encoded protein: CASIEGGVSYEQYF.

The rearrangement links TRBV5-1 to TRBJ2-3, with no clear D. V shed 0 bases and J shed 3 bases, with 8 bases lying between them. Germline CDR1 SGHRS, CDR2 YFSETQ. This CDR3 comprises 14 residues. The CDR3 loop reads CASSLAVSTDTQYF. DNA of the CDR3: TGCGCCAGCAGCTTGGCAGTGTCGACAGATACGCAGTATTTT.

The chain recombines TRBV5-1 with TRBJ2-7, with D unresolved. Trimming took off 0 bases at V and 2 bases at J, with 15 bases between the two ends. Germline CDR1 reads SGHRS; CDR2 reads YFSETQ. This CDR3 comprises 16 residues. CDR3 bases: TGCGCCAGCAGCTTGGGCTATGACACCGACCCCTACGAGCAGTACTTC. The encoded protein is CASSLGYDTDPYEQYF.

The rearrangement joins TRBV5-4 to TRBJ2-3, with TRBD2 matching 8 bases. Trimming cost V 1 base and J 2 bases; bases outside gene matches: 12. The CDR3 contains 18 residues. Per the germline V gene, CDR1 is SGHNT and CDR2 is YYREEE (reference sequence). CDR3 region: CASSLSPQRGNPTDTQYF. CDR3 coding DNA: TGTGCCAGCAGCTTGTCCCCGCAGCGGGGGAATCCCACAGATACGCAGTATTTT.

The rearrangement links TRBV5-6 to TRBJ1-3, with TRBD1 as a possible D gene (6 bases). Germline lookup yields CDR1 SGHDT and CDR2 YYEEEE. CDR3 length equals 15 residues. Trimming pared 4 bases from V and 4 bases from J, leaving 15 bases between. The CDR3 DNA reads TGTGCCAGCAGCCGAGGACAGACGGGGGGAAACACCATATATTTT. It translates to CASSRGQTGGNTIYF.

In DNA form, the CDR3 reads TGCAGCGTTGATGTTAGCGGGATCCCTACAGATACGCAGTATTTT. It specifies CSVDVSGIPTDTQYF. The rearrangement links TRBV29-1 to TRBJ2-3; 8 bases agree with TRBD2. This CDR3 region has 15 residues. The V segment lost 3 bases and the J segment 3 bases; nucleotides outside the gene matches: 8. CDR1 and CDR2 from the germline V gene are SQVTM and ANQGSEA.

The chain is built from TRBV4-3 and TRBJ2-7; 11 nucleotides line up with TRBD2. Germline trimming cut 0 bases from V and 4 bases from J; bases unmatched to any gene: 5. Germline values: CDR1 LGHNA, CDR2 YSLEER. The CDR3 totals 16 residues. Here the CDR3 DNA reads TGCGCCAGCAGCCAAGAGAGGTCTAGCGGGAGGTACGAGCAGTACTTC. It encodes CASSQERSSGRYEQYF.

The chain couples TRBV4-2 to TRBJ2-7, with TRBD2 matching 11 bases. The CDR3 is 19 residues long. The V gene end was trimmed by 0 bases and the J gene end by 4 bases; junction bases not matched to a gene: 14. The germline V gene encodes CDR1 LGHNA and CDR2 YNFKEQ. CDR3 residues: CASSQDLSSGRPLVYEQYF. The CDR3 DNA follows: TGTGCCAGCAGCCAAGATTTGTCTAGCGGGAGGCCCCTCGTGTACGAGCAGTACTTC.

The chain links TRBV28 to TRBJ2-1; perhaps TRBD2 as D (6 bases). CDR3 length equals 21 residues. The ends were cut back, 4 bases at V and 3 bases at J, with 31 bases in the middle. CDR1 is MDHEN and CDR2 is SYDVKM in the germline V gene. The CDR3 protein is CASSSPGVRLGRAILYNEQFF. CDR3 sequence (DNA): TGTGCCAGCAGTTCCCCCGGAGTTAGACTAGGCAGGGCGATCCTCTACAATGAGCAGTTCTTC.